A single sample is the source of the 20 T cell receptor beta chains below, sequenced in a study of CD8 T cells in Susac syndrome. RNA, at about 0.45 to 1 ug, was reverse transcribed with random hexamers. A single record per CDR3 protein comes from TCRdb applying MiXCR to the immunoSEQ multiplex PCR reads. There are under 200,000 distinct CDR3 sequences in the sample; roughly nine tenths occur only once, and 0.085% to 0.09% lies in the top ten. Sequenced material: CD4+ T cells from PBMCs. Every receptor here comes from a human donor with Susac syndrome.

This clonotype occurred once. The chain employs TRBV13 and TRBJ2-1; D is ambiguous. Germline CDR1 reads PRHDT; CDR2 reads FYEKMQ (reference sequence). Deletions cut 5 bases from V and 0 bases from J, with 14 bases between. CDR3 length: 16 amino acids. CDR3 amino acids: CASSRPGEFSYNEQFF. For the CDR3, the DNA is TGTGCCAGCAGCCGCCCCGGCGAGTTCTCCTACAATGAGCAGTTCTTC. The full variable domain, its missing parts supplied by reference TRBV13 and TRBJ2-1, is AAGVIQSPRHLIKEKRETATLKCYPIPRHDTVYWYQQGPGQDPQFLISFYEKMQSDKGSIPDRFSAQQFSDYHSELNMSSLELGDSALYFCASSRPGEFSYNEQFFGPGTRLTVL.

This clonotype was seen a few times. The V gene is TRBV4-2, the J gene TRBJ2-7; TRBD2 matches at 10 bases. The CDR3 loop spans 16 amino acids. Germline CDR1 is LGHNA and CDR2 is YNFKEQ. V trimming: 3 bases; J trimming: 3 bases; junction bases outside the gene matches: 8. CDR3 amino acids: CASSQILAGYDYEQYF. The CDR3 bases are TGTGCCAGCAGCCAGATACTAGCGGGATATGACTACGAGCAGTACTTC.

CDR3 nucleotide sequence: TGTGCCAGCAGCCAGTGGCTAGCTAATTACGAGCAGTACTTC. Protein sequence: CASSQWLANYEQYF. V is TRBV3-1 and J is TRBJ2-7, with D perhaps matching TRBD2 (5 bases). This CDR3 is 14 amino acids long. Deletions cut 3 bases from V and 4 bases from J, with 13 bases between. Germline CDR1 reads LGHDT; CDR2 reads YNNKEL (reference sequence).

This chain links TRBV11-2 with TRBJ2-3, with D perhaps TRBD1 (5 bases). Trimming removed 5 bases at V and 6 bases at J, with 9 bases between. The CDR3 has 12 amino acids. CDR1 SGHAT and CDR2 FQNNGV come from the germline V gene. In DNA, the CDR3 is TGTGCCAGCAGCGGGGCGTCCGATACGCAGTATTTT. Residues: CASSGASDTQYF.

The chain combines TRBV5-4 with TRBJ1-1; D uncertain. Trimming left V 4 bases short and J 2 bases short, with 9 bases between. CDR1 SGHNT and CDR2 YYREEE come from the germline V gene (reference sequence). This CDR3 contains 13 residues. DNA for the CDR3: TGTGCCAGCAGCATAGTTATCAACACTGAAGCTTTCTTT. This translates into CASSIVINTEAFF.

The chain links TRBV5-1 to TRBJ2-7; 10 bases align to TRBD1. Trimming took 2 bases from V and 6 from J; bases not matched to a gene: 11. Germline V gives CDR1 SGHRS, CDR2 YFSETQ. The CDR3 loop spans 16 amino acids. The CDR3: CASSLIEGQGEGEQYF. The CDR3 coding sequence is TGCGCCAGCAGCTTAATAGAAGGACAGGGGGAAGGCGAGCAGTACTTC.

The rearrangement uses TRBV30 and TRBJ2-7; D is possibly TRBD2 (7 bases). The germline gives CDR1 GTSNPN, CDR2 SVGIG (reference sequence). V gave up 4 bases and J gave up 5 bases, with 15 bases separating them. The CDR3 loop spans 13 amino acids. CDR3: CAWTVGGGNEQYF. The CDR3 region has the DNA TGTGCCTGGACCGTTGGGGGGGGCAACGAGCAGTACTTC. Combining the CDR3 with reference TRBV30 and TRBJ2-7 gives the whole variable domain SQTIHQWPATLVQPVGSPLSLECTVEGTSNPNLYWYRQAAGRGLQLLFYSVGIGQISSEVPQNLSASRPQDRQFILSSKKLLLSDSGFYLCAWTVGGGNEQYFGPGTRLTVT.

This chain links TRBV5-6 with TRBJ2-5, with a tentative D call TRBD2 (6 bases). Deletions cut 4 bases from V and 2 bases from J, with 9 bases between. Germline CDR1 SGHDT, CDR2 YYEEEE. The CDR3 covers 13 residues. The CDR3 nucleotides read TGTGCCAGCAGCCGGGACTGGCAAGAGACCCAGTACTTC. Its protein is CASSRDWQETQYF.

The V and J genes are TRBV11-2 and TRBJ2-4, with 7 bases that match TRBD2. The CDR3 contains 14 residues. In germline, CDR1 is SGHAT, CDR2 FQNNGV. Trimming cost V 8 bases and J 3 bases; bases outside gene matches: 7. The CDR3 sequence: CASGGEWSKNIQYF. The CDR3 DNA reads TGTGCCAGCGGGGGGGAGTGGAGCAAAAACATTCAGTACTTC.

CDR3 residues: CATTSFGGTVSGNTIYF. CDR3 DNA: TGTGCCACCACCTCCTTCGGGGGGACAGTCTCTGGAAACACCATATATTTT. V is TRBV24-1 and J is TRBJ1-3, with TRBD1 identical over 7 bases. This CDR3 contains 17 residues. V was clipped by 8 bases and J by 0 bases; unmatched bases: 12. Per germline, CDR1 KGHDR and CDR2 SFDVKD.

The chain couples TRBV3-1 to TRBJ1-1; D may be TRBD1 (5 bases). The V and J ends lost 4 bases and 4 bases respectively, with 13 bases between them. Per the germline V gene, CDR1 is LGHDT and CDR2 is YNNKEL (reference sequence). The CDR3 contains 14 residues. The CDR3 nucleotides are TGTGCCAGCAGCCGAAGAACAGGACGCACTGAAGCTTTCTTT. Protein sequence: CASSRRTGRTEAFF. The whole variable domain, remainder taken from reference TRBV3-1 and TRBJ1-1, is DTAVSQTPKYLVTQMGNDKSIKCEQNLGHDTMYWYKQDSKKFLKIMFSYNNKELIINETVPNRFSPKSPDKAHLNLHINSLELGDSAVYFCASSRRTGRTEAFFGQGTRLTVV.

The rearrangement joins TRBV30 to TRBJ1-1, with 9 positions matching TRBD1. Trimming took 1 base from V and 4 from J; bases not matched to a gene: 7. The CDR3 runs 15 residues. The germline V gene encodes CDR1 GTSNPN and CDR2 SVGIG (reference sequence). CDR3 sequence reads: CAWSALGQGATEAFF. As DNA, the CDR3 is TGTGCCTGGAGTGCCTTGGGACAGGGTGCCACTGAAGCTTTCTTT.

The chain is built from TRBV29-1 and TRBJ1-1; weak D call: TRBD1 (5 bases). This CDR3 is 13 amino acids long. Trimming removed 6 bases at V and 1 base at J, with 12 bases between. The germline gives CDR1 SQVTM, CDR2 ANQGSEA. DNA for the CDR3: TGCAGCGTGTCTGGGGGAAGGAACACTGAAGCTTTCTTT. This gives the protein CSVSGGRNTEAFF.

The V call is TRBV9, the J call TRBJ2-1; 8 nucleotides agree with TRBD2. The germline V gene has CDR1 SGDLS and CDR2 YYNGEE. The CDR3 is 16 residues long. V was pared by 0 bases and J by 9 bases, with 11 bases of the junction left unmatched. CDR3: CASSVDSGLAGVEQFF. The CDR3 DNA reads as TGTGCCAGCAGCGTAGACTCTGGGCTAGCGGGCGTTGAGCAGTTCTTC.

The chain couples TRBV29-1 to TRBJ1-1; a weak D match, TRBD1 (5 bases). The length of the CDR3 is 13 residues. Trimming removed 5 bases from V and 5 bases from J, with 15 bases in between. CDR1 and CDR2 (germline): SQVTM, ANQGSEA. CDR3 protein: CSVKPGTATEAFF. For the CDR3, the DNA is TGCAGCGTTAAGCCAGGGACGGCAACTGAAGCTTTCTTT. The full variable domain, with the rest looked up from reference TRBV29-1 and TRBJ1-1, is SAVISQKPSRDICQRGTSLTIQCQVDSQVTMMFWYRQQPGQSLTLIATANQGSEATYESGFVIDKFPISRPNLTFSTLTVSNMSPEDSSIYLCSVKPGTATEAFFGQGTRLTVV.

The rearrangement joins TRBV12-3 or TRBV12-4 to TRBJ2-5; maybe TRBD2 (6 bases). V lost 7 bases and J lost 3, with 12 bases in between. CDR3 size: 13 residues. DNA of the CDR3: TGTGCCAGCACCCAGTCGGGGGAAGAGACCCAGTACTTC. It translates to CASTQSGEETQYF.

The chain carries TRBV20-1 and TRBJ2-1; D perhaps matches TRBD2 (6 bases). The CDR3 runs to 14 residues. V was cut by 2 bases and J by 7 bases, with 15 bases left in between. Germline values: CDR1 DFQATT, CDR2 SNEGSKA (reference sequence). Here the CDR3 reads CSARLAGRENEQFF. DNA for the CDR3: TGCAGTGCTAGATTGGCGGGGAGAGAGAATGAGCAGTTCTTC.

V usage is TRBV5-6 and J usage is TRBJ2-4; no definite D call. The V gene lost 0 bases and the J gene lost 6 bases, with 22 bases spanning the gap. The CDR3 runs to 18 residues. CDR1 is SGHDT and CDR2 is YYEEEE in the germline V gene. CDR3: CASSLVKIGPGLRNIQYF. The CDR3 region has the DNA TGTGCCAGCAGCTTGGTGAAAATCGGGCCGGGTCTTAGAAACATTCAGTACTTC.

The gene calls are TRBV12-3 or TRBV12-4 and TRBJ2-2, with 7 bases that match TRBD1. The CDR3 has 15 amino acids. The ends lost 6 bases at V and 3 bases at J; junction bases unmatched: 7. The CDR3 nucleotides read TGTGCCAGCAGGGCCGGGACAGCAGACACCGGGGAGCTGTTTTTT. This translates into CASRAGTADTGELFF.

This sequence joins TRBV5-4 and TRBJ2-7, with 9 bases fitting TRBD2. This CDR3 has 17 residues. Trimming at V came to 1 base and at J to 2 bases, leaving 10 bases not matched to a gene. Germline-derived CDR1 and CDR2 are SGHNT and YYREEE (reference sequence). This chain's CDR3 is CASSLTASGNWAYEQYF. The CDR3 nucleotides read TGTGCCAGCAGCTTGACGGCTAGCGGGAACTGGGCCTACGAGCAGTACTTC.